A selection of T cell receptor beta chains follows, all from one sample in a study of human T cells and chemical hapten exposure. TCRdb re-derived calls from the RACE reads in MiXCR, one entry per CDR3 protein. The data show fewer than 100,000 distinct CDR3 sequences, about a tenth seen once. The sequenced sample was whole blood, obtained in connection with sensitization to the hapten diphenylcyclopropenone (DPC). The receptors derive from a woman aged 30 to 39 with alopecia areata. Some clones in this sample may be carry-over from other donors' samples. CDR3s include the opening cysteine and the closing phenylalanine or tryptophan. A D gene is named only where the DNA matches it firmly. Expanded clones are given a class, and other clones once, few, many or no size at all.

d_gene: TRBD1
abundance: many
v_gene: TRBV29-1
j_gene: TRBJ2-2
CDR3nt: TGCAGCGCCAACCGACAGGGGAACACCGGGGAGCTGTTTTTT
CDR3aa: CSANRQGNTGELFF

d_gene: .
abundance: few
v_gene: TRBV5-1
j_gene: TRBJ2-1
CDR3nt: TGCACCAGCAGCCCCGACGGAAACAATGAGCAGTTCTTC
CDR3aa: CTSSPDGNNEQFF

d_gene: .
abundance: few
v_gene: TRBV11-2
j_gene: TRBJ2-1
CDR3nt: TGTGCCAGCAGCTTAGAACAGGGTTCAGGGGAGTTCTTC
CDR3aa: CASSLEQGSGEFF

d_gene: .
abundance: few
v_gene: TRBV6-5
j_gene: TRBJ2-4
CDR3nt: TGTGCCAGCAGTCTTCGTGCTCTCTCCGTCGCCAAAAACATTCAGTACTTC
CDR3aa: CASSLRALSVAKNIQYF

d_gene: .
abundance: few
v_gene: TRBV27
j_gene: TRBJ2-6
CDR3nt: TGTGCCAGCAGAAGGACAGAGAACTCTGGGGCCAACGTCCTGACTTTC
CDR3aa: CASRRTENSGANVLTF

d_gene: .
abundance: many
v_gene: TRBV18
j_gene: TRBJ1-5
CDR3nt: TGTGCCAGCTCACCACTCCCGAGTTTTGGTCAGCCCCAGCATTTT
CDR3aa: CASSPLPSFGQPQHF

d_gene: TRBD1
abundance: many
v_gene: TRBV6-2/TRBV6-3
j_gene: TRBJ1-5
CDR3nt: TGTGCCACCCATAGGACAGGGGAAGCTCAGCCCCAGCATTTT
CDR3aa: CATHRTGEAQPQHF

d_gene: TRBD2
abundance: .
v_gene: TRBV27
j_gene: TRBJ2-3
CDR3nt: TGTGCCAGCAGTTTACAGGGGTGGGGGACTAGCGGAGGGGATACGCAGTATTTT
CDR3aa: CASSLQGWGTSGGDTQYF

d_gene: .
abundance: many
v_gene: TRBV12-3/TRBV12-4
j_gene: TRBJ2-1
CDR3nt: TGTGCCAGCAGTTTAGGTGGTGAGCAGTTCTTC
CDR3aa: CASSLGGEQFF

d_gene: .
abundance: many
v_gene: TRBV29-1
j_gene: TRBJ2-2
CDR3nt: TGCAGCGTCTGGACAGGGGAGCTGTTTTTT
CDR3aa: CSVWTGELFF

d_gene: .
abundance: few
v_gene: TRBV28
j_gene: TRBJ2-3
CDR3nt: TGTGCCAGCAAGGCGCCGGCCACAGATACGCAGTATTTT
CDR3aa: CASKAPATDTQYF

d_gene: .
abundance: few
v_gene: TRBV20-1
j_gene: TRBJ2-7
CDR3nt: TGCAGTGCTTCGGGTGTAATCTCCTACGAGCAGTACTTC
CDR3aa: CSASGVISYEQYF

d_gene: .
abundance: .
v_gene: TRBV7-2
j_gene: TRBJ2-1
CDR3nt: TGTGCCAGCAGCTCAGGGGGGGCCGGGTACAATGAGCAGTTCTTC
CDR3aa: CASSSGGAGYNEQFF

d_gene: TRBD2
abundance: many
v_gene: TRBV4-3
j_gene: TRBJ2-3
CDR3nt: TGCGCCAGCAGCCAACCCGGAGGAGCGGGAAGAGATACGCAGTATTTT
CDR3aa: CASSQPGGAGRDTQYF

d_gene: .
abundance: few
v_gene: TRBV20-1
j_gene: TRBJ2-1
CDR3nt: TGCAGTGCTAGAGATATACGGGGCGGTGGCGACAATGAGCAGTTCTTC
CDR3aa: CSARDIRGGGDNEQFF

d_gene: TRBD2
abundance: many
v_gene: TRBV28
j_gene: TRBJ2-7
CDR3nt: TGTGCCAGCAGTTTGGTCGGCGGGGGAGGGTCCTACGAGCAGTACTTC
CDR3aa: CASSLVGGGGSYEQYF

d_gene: .
abundance: .
v_gene: TRBV20-1
j_gene: TRBJ2-7
CDR3nt: TGCAGTGCTAGTGTGGAGAGGGGTTACGAGCAGTACTTC
CDR3aa: CSASVERGYEQYF

d_gene: TRBD1
abundance: many
v_gene: TRBV14
j_gene: TRBJ2-3
CDR3nt: TGTGCCAGCAGCCAAGACGGGACAGGGCCAGATACGCAGTATTTT
CDR3aa: CASSQDGTGPDTQYF

d_gene: .
abundance: many
v_gene: TRBV19
j_gene: TRBJ2-3
CDR3nt: TGTGCCAGTAGTATCGGGCAGACTAGCACAGATACGCAGTATTTT
CDR3aa: CASSIGQTSTDTQYF

d_gene: .
abundance: many
v_gene: TRBV4-2
j_gene: TRBJ1-2
CDR3nt: TGTGCCAGCAGCCAAGATGTTCAGACCCCTCTAGGGAATGGCTACACCTTC
CDR3aa: CASSQDVQTPLGNGYTF

d_gene: .
abundance: many
v_gene: TRBV20-1
j_gene: TRBJ2-2
CDR3nt: TGCAGTGCTAGAGAATCTAGTGACACCGGGGAGCTGTTTTTT
CDR3aa: CSARESSDTGELFF

d_gene: TRBD2
abundance: many
v_gene: TRBV29-1
j_gene: TRBJ2-5
CDR3nt: TGCAGCGTTGCTCCACGGCTAGCGGGAGGAGAGACCCAGTACTTC
CDR3aa: CSVAPRLAGGETQYF

d_gene: .
abundance: many
v_gene: TRBV18
j_gene: TRBJ2-5
CDR3nt: TGTGCCAGCTCACCAGGGGAGCAAGAGACCCAGTACTTC
CDR3aa: CASSPGEQETQYF

d_gene: .
abundance: many
v_gene: TRBV29-1
j_gene: TRBJ2-1
CDR3nt: TGCAGCGTTGAGAGTAGCGGCACTAGCTCCTACAATGAGCAGTTCTTC
CDR3aa: CSVESSGTSSYNEQFF

d_gene: .
abundance: few
v_gene: TRBV7-9
j_gene: TRBJ2-7
CDR3nt: TGTGCCAGCAGCTTGGAGACAGGGACTCTTTCATTC
CDR3aa: CASSLETGTLSF

d_gene: TRBD1
abundance: .
v_gene: TRBV2
j_gene: TRBJ2-2
CDR3nt: TGTGCCAGCAGGAAGGGGACAGCTAACACCGGGGAGCTGTTTTTT
CDR3aa: CASRKGTANTGELFF

d_gene: TRBD2
abundance: many
v_gene: TRBV6-2/TRBV6-3
j_gene: TRBJ2-7
CDR3nt: TGTGCCAGCAGACCTAGCGGGAGGGCCGACGAGCAGTACTTC
CDR3aa: CASRPSGRADEQYF

d_gene: .
abundance: .
v_gene: TRBV3-1
j_gene: TRBJ2-2
CDR3nt: TGTGCCAGCAGCCAACCCGGATTGACCGGGGAGCTGTTTTTT
CDR3aa: CASSQPGLTGELFF

d_gene: .
abundance: .
v_gene: TRBV4-2
j_gene: TRBJ1-1
CDR3nt: TGTGCCAGCAGCCAGCCGGGACAAATGAACACTGAAGCTTTCTTT
CDR3aa: CASSQPGQMNTEAFF

d_gene: .
abundance: few
v_gene: TRBV29-1
j_gene: TRBJ2-4
CDR3nt: TGCAGCGCGGGAGACAGGCGCCAGTACTTC
CDR3aa: CSAGDRRQYF

d_gene: .
abundance: .
v_gene: TRBV20-1
j_gene: TRBJ2-3
CDR3nt: TGCAGTGCTAGAGATGAGGCAGATACGCAGTATTTT
CDR3aa: CSARDEADTQYF

d_gene: TRBD2
abundance: many
v_gene: TRBV19
j_gene: TRBJ2-2
CDR3nt: TGTGCCAGTAATCGAGCGGGAGGGTACGCCGGGGAGCTGTTTTTT
CDR3aa: CASNRAGGYAGELFF

d_gene: .
abundance: many
v_gene: TRBV4-3
j_gene: TRBJ2-3
CDR3nt: TGCGCCAGCAGCCAAGATCTAGCCGCAGATACGCAGTATTTT
CDR3aa: CASSQDLAADTQYF

d_gene: TRBD2
abundance: .
v_gene: TRBV12-5
j_gene: TRBJ2-2
CDR3nt: TGTGCTAGTGGTTTCCTCCTAGCGGACACCGGGGAGCTGTTTTTT
CDR3aa: CASGFLLADTGELFF

d_gene: .
abundance: few
v_gene: TRBV18
j_gene: TRBJ1-5
CDR3nt: TGTGCCAGCTCACCGGGTCAGGTCGGTTATAGCAATCAGCCCCAGCATTTT
CDR3aa: CASSPGQVGYSNQPQHF

d_gene: .
abundance: many
v_gene: TRBV29-1
j_gene: TRBJ2-1
CDR3nt: TGCAGCGCCATAGTTGTCGTCTACAATGAGCAGTTCTTC
CDR3aa: CSAIVVVYNEQFF

d_gene: .
abundance: many
v_gene: TRBV28
j_gene: TRBJ2-1
CDR3nt: TGTGCCAGCAGGGCTCCCGGCGGTGAGCAGTTCTTC
CDR3aa: CASRAPGGEQFF

d_gene: TRBD2
abundance: .
v_gene: TRBV20-1
j_gene: TRBJ2-1
CDR3nt: TGCAGTGCTAGAACTAGCGGCTACAATGAGCAGTTCTTC
CDR3aa: CSARTSGYNEQFF

d_gene: TRBD2
abundance: many
v_gene: TRBV11-3
j_gene: TRBJ2-3
CDR3nt: TGTGCCAGCAGCTCCCCCTTCGGCGCGGGGGGGACTCTGGGCACAGATACGCAGTATTTT
CDR3aa: CASSSPFGAGGTLGTDTQYF

d_gene: TRBD1
abundance: many
v_gene: TRBV19
j_gene: TRBJ1-5
CDR3nt: TGTGCCAGTAGTGGGGGACAGTTACAGCCCCAGCATTTT
CDR3aa: CASSGGQLQPQHF

d_gene: TRBD1
abundance: few
v_gene: TRBV30
j_gene: TRBJ1-6
CDR3nt: TGTGCCTCGACAGGGGTCGATTCACCCCTCCACTTT
CDR3aa: CASTGVDSPLHF

d_gene: TRBD1
abundance: many
v_gene: TRBV6-5
j_gene: TRBJ2-4
CDR3nt: TGTGCCAGCGGGTACCCTGTAGGGACAGGGGTCATTCAGTACTTC
CDR3aa: CASGYPVGTGVIQYF

d_gene: .
abundance: few
v_gene: TRBV7-8
j_gene: TRBJ2-3
CDR3nt: TGTGCCAGCAGCTTTTGGGTAAAGGAGACAGATACGCAGTATTTT
CDR3aa: CASSFWVKETDTQYF

d_gene: TRBD1
abundance: many
v_gene: TRBV11-2
j_gene: TRBJ1-6
CDR3nt: TGTGCCAGCAGCCCTTCCTGGACAGGGGCAGTGGATTCACCCCTCCACTTT
CDR3aa: CASSPSWTGAVDSPLHF

d_gene: .
abundance: many
v_gene: TRBV18
j_gene: TRBJ2-3
CDR3nt: TGTGCCAGCTCACCACTTGGGGGTCGAACGCAGTATTTT
CDR3aa: CASSPLGGRTQYF

d_gene: .
abundance: .
v_gene: TRBV28
j_gene: TRBJ1-1
CDR3nt: TGTGCCAGCAGTTTCGGGCAGACTGAAGCTTTCTTT
CDR3aa: CASSFGQTEAFF

d_gene: .
abundance: many
v_gene: TRBV18
j_gene: TRBJ1-1
CDR3nt: TGTGCCAGCTCACAGATTATGGGGGAAACTGAAGCTTTCTTT
CDR3aa: CASSQIMGETEAFF